The T cell receptor beta chain under discussion was sequenced for a study of cytomegalovirus exposure and HLA in healthy donors. Points from the study as a whole: By HLA locus, TCR association rates varied in a later analysis, with DRB1 showing the most and HLA-C the fewest.

The PCR contained 60 Vbeta and 13 Jbeta primers. Original data processing: A later analysis counted around 74 million unique TCR beta chains, around 10 million shared. Measured with immunoSEQ multiplex PCR; TCRdb has only the in-frame clones, and not every one. That table supplies the V and J calls and clone size; D and trimming were determined from the DNA. This table has around 130,000 clones, about 86% appearing once. As for this clone: The antigen is undetermined.

The sequenced sample was PBMCs. The clonotype comes from a woman aged 40 to 55 in good health and CMV-seronegative.

The CDR3 reads CASSLVGFGEMNTEAFF. Here the CDR3 DNA reads TGTGCCAGCAGCTTGGTGGGTTTTGGGGAGATGAACACTGAAGCTTTCTTT. The chain combines TRBV5-5 with TRBJ1-1; the D is unclear. Germline values: CDR1 SGHKS, CDR2 YYEKEE (reference sequence). Trimming shortened V by 0 bases and J by 0 bases, and 15 bases separated the two germline ends. The CDR3 contains 17 residues.